Below are 22 T cell receptor beta chains sequenced from a single sample in a study of shared clonotypes between healthy human individuals. The protocol was immunoSEQ multiplex PCR, while the TCRdb copy is restricted to in-frame clones and leaves out a portion. The table shows roughly 850,000 clones, with roughly 96% occurring only once. CD45RO-negative, CCR7-selected cells formed the naive CD8 fraction, which excluded terminally differentiated effector memory CD45RA+ cells. The source material was naive CD8+ T cells sorted from blood. These receptors were collected from a man aged 30 to 45 in good health.

The count of this clone is one. The V call is TRBV19, the J call TRBJ2-3; 9 nucleotides match TRBD1. The CDR3 has 14 residues. CDR1 and CDR2 from the germline V gene are LNHDA and SQIVND (reference sequence). V trimming: 5 bases; J trimming: 5 bases; junction bases outside the gene matches: 5. In DNA form, the CDR3 reads TGTGCCAGTAGTTCTCCGGGACAGGGAGATACGCAGTATTTT. Encoded protein: CASSSPGQGDTQYF.

The chain is built from TRBV30 and TRBJ2-5, with TRBD2 as a possible D gene (6 bases). Germline V CDR1 and CDR2: GTSNPN, SVGIG (reference sequence). V lost 2 bases, J lost 2 bases, and 15 bases lay in between. The CDR3 length is 15 residues. CDR3 residues: CAWSLFRGLQETQYF. DNA for the CDR3: TGTGCCTGGAGTCTCTTCCGGGGACTTCAAGAGACCCAGTACTTC.

This chain links TRBV4-3 with TRBJ2-1; D gene ambiguous. Germline V CDR1 and CDR2: LGHNA, YSLEER. The CDR3 has 15 amino acids. Trimming left V 0 bases short and J 5 bases short, with 11 bases between. As DNA, the CDR3 is TGCGCCAGCAGCCAAGATCGTTACAGCCACAATGAGCAGTTCTTC. This translates into CASSQDRYSHNEQFF.

This sequence joins TRBV27 and TRBJ1-1; D is uncertain. V lost 6 bases to trimming and J lost 1 base, with 12 bases between them. The CDR3 spans 14 residues. Germline lookup yields CDR1 MNHEY and CDR2 SMNVEV (reference sequence). The CDR3 protein is CASSLVFTNTEAFF. CDR3 sequence (DNA): TGTGCCAGCAGCCTTGTCTTCACGAACACTGAAGCTTTCTTT.

The rearrangement links TRBV2 to TRBJ2-7; D gene unclear. The CDR3 extends over 13 amino acids. CDR1 and CDR2 from the germline V gene are SNHLY and FYNNEI. V lost 6 bases and J 5 bases, leaving 14 bases between the germline ends. DNA for the CDR3: TGTGCCAGCAGGCACATACTTTCGAACGAGCAGTACTTC. As protein: CASRHILSNEQYF.

The rearrangement links TRBV19 to TRBJ2-7; TRBD2 matches at 9 bases. The CDR3 loop spans 15 amino acids. Trimming took 5 bases from V and 4 from J; bases not matched to a gene: 9. CDR1 is LNHDA, CDR2 SQIVND, per germline (reference sequence). The chain's CDR3 is CASSVAGDSTYEQYF. CDR3 nucleotide sequence: TGTGCCAGTAGTGTAGCGGGAGACTCCACATACGAGCAGTACTTC.

The chain recombines TRBV11-2 with TRBJ2-5; 8 positions agree with TRBD2. This CDR3 spans 17 amino acids. The V and J ends lost 5 bases and 3 bases, in that order; junction bases with no gene match: 14. The germline V gene encodes CDR1 SGHAT and CDR2 FQNNGV. CDR3 nucleotides: TGTGCCAGCAGCCCCCGCGGGGGGAAGACTCCTGAAGAGACCCAGTACTTC. Protein product: CASSPRGGKTPEETQYF.

The chain uses TRBV6-6 and TRBJ1-3, with a tentative D call TRBD1 (5 bases). V was shortened by 10 bases and J by 4 bases, with 11 bases between the two germline ends. This CDR3 spans 12 amino acids. Per germline, CDR1 MNHNY and CDR2 SVGAGI (reference sequence). This CDR3 is CATGDSGNTIYF. The CDR3 coding sequence is TGTGCCACGGGGGATTCGGGAAACACCATATATTTT.

The DNA of the CDR3 is TGCGCCAGCAGCCAAGACAAGGGGGGAACACCTAGCGGGAACTACAATGAGCAGTTCTTC. This codes for CASSQDKGGTPSGNYNEQFF. This chain links TRBV4-1 with TRBJ2-1, with 9 bases lining up with TRBD2. CDR1 is MGHRA, CDR2 YSYEKL, per germline. This CDR3 has 20 residues. V lost 0 bases and J lost 3; bases outside the gene matches: 15.

The V and J genes are TRBV29-1 and TRBJ2-1, with 10 bases that match TRBD2. The CDR3 has 13 residues. Germline V gene sequence: CDR1 SQVTM, CDR2 ANQGSEA. Losses at the gene ends were 6 bases for V and 8 bases for J; bases not matched to a gene: 7. The CDR3 bases are TGCAGCGTGATGGGACTAGCGTTGGATGAGCAGTTCTTC. Translating gives CSVMGLALDEQFF.

Regarding this clone: This sample also contains other DNA sequences that code for the same CDR3. This chain connects TRBV7-9 to TRBJ2-3; D gene uncertain. CDR3 length: 13 residues. V was shortened by 3 bases and J by 3 bases, with 7 bases between the two germline ends. Germline V gives CDR1 SEHNR, CDR2 FQNEAQ (reference sequence). The CDR3, as DNA: TGTGCCAGCAGCTTGGCTGTTACAGATACGCAGTATTTT. Translating gives CASSLAVTDTQYF.

The rearrangement links TRBV27 to TRBJ2-3; a possible D gene is TRBD1 (5 bases). This CDR3 has 16 residues. V was pared by 5 bases and J by 2 bases, with 17 bases between. Germline V lookup: CDR1 MNHEY, CDR2 SMNVEV (reference sequence). The CDR3 bases are TGTGCCAGCAGTATCCTAGGGGAAAGACACACAGATACGCAGTATTTT. This encodes CASSILGERHTDTQYF.

This clone was detected ten times or more. The V and J genes are TRBV19 and TRBJ2-1, with D uncertain. The CDR3 contains 15 residues. Germline V CDR1 and CDR2: LNHDA, SQIVND (reference sequence). Between the trimmed V and J ends, which lost 5 bases and 1 base, there was a span of 12 bases. This CDR3 reads CASSPGVPSYNEQFF. The CDR3 nucleotides read TGTGCCAGTAGTCCAGGAGTGCCATCCTACAATGAGCAGTTCTTC.

This chain links TRBV12-5 with TRBJ2-2, with a tentative D call TRBD2 (6 bases). Germline V gives CDR1 LGHNT, CDR2 FRNRAP. V lost 2 bases to trimming and J lost 2 bases, with 15 bases between them. The CDR3 sequence is 17 residues long. The CDR3 DNA is TGTGCTAGTGGTTTGAAACGGGGGACCCTAAACACCGGGGAGCTGTTTTTT. This gives the protein CASGLKRGTLNTGELFF.

This clone has a single count. CDR3 in DNA: TGTGCCAGTAGGGAGGGGGTTGGACTAGCCAAAAACATTCAGTACTTC. This sequence encodes CASREGVGLAKNIQYF. The chain is built from TRBV19 and TRBJ2-4; D possibly matches TRBD1 or TRBD2 (6 bases each). The CDR3 spans 16 residues. With 6 bases removed from V and 0 bases from J, the gap between germline ends came to 15 bases. The germline gives CDR1 LNHDA, CDR2 SQIVND (reference sequence).

The chain combines TRBV30 with TRBJ2-1, with D hard to call. The length of the CDR3 is 11 residues. Trimming removed 1 base from V and 10 bases from J, with 8 bases in between. The germline V gene encodes CDR1 GTSNPN and CDR2 SVGIG (reference sequence). This CDR3 is CAWSAIAEQFF. CDR3 coding DNA: TGTGCCTGGAGTGCCATCGCGGAGCAGTTCTTC.

V is TRBV10-2 and J is TRBJ2-1, with D unclear. Looked up from germline, CDR1 is WSHSY and CDR2 is SAAADI. V dropped 10 bases and J dropped 0 bases, with 10 bases sitting between them. The CDR3 has 13 residues. In DNA form, the CDR3 reads TGCGCCAACCCGTGTAGCTCCTACAATGAGCAGTTCTTC. It translates to CANPCSSYNEQFF.

The rearrangement links TRBV6-1 to TRBJ2-7; tentatively, D is TRBD1 (6 bases). Trimming removed 4 bases from V and 5 bases from J, with 12 bases in between. Germline V CDR1 and CDR2: MNHNS, SASEGT. The CDR3 has 13 residues. The CDR3 region is CASSATGYNEQYF. The CDR3 region has the DNA TGTGCCAGCAGTGCAACAGGGTACAACGAGCAGTACTTC.

The rearrangement joins TRBV5-1 to TRBJ2-1; a possible D gene is TRBD1 (6 bases). The ends were cut back, 1 base at V and 2 bases at J, with 25 bases in the middle. CDR1 is SGHRS, CDR2 YFSETQ, per germline. The CDR3 sequence is 20 residues long. As DNA, the CDR3 is TGCGCCAGCAGCTTGAGCTCCGGCGGCGCCCGGGACAACCCCTACAATGAGCAGTTCTTC. Amino acid sequence: CASSLSSGGARDNPYNEQFF.

The chain uses TRBV19 and TRBJ2-7; D is unresolved. The CDR3 loop spans 13 amino acids. Germline V CDR1 and CDR2: LNHDA, SQIVND (reference sequence). V was trimmed by 6 bases and J by 5 bases, leaving 14 bases between them. The CDR3 reads CASRALGAHEQYF. As DNA, the CDR3 is TGTGCCAGTAGGGCCTTGGGCGCTCACGAGCAGTACTTC. Based on the CDR3 plus reference TRBV19 and TRBJ2-7, the full variable domain is DGGITQSPKYLFRKEGQNVTLSCEQNLNHDAMYWYRQDPGQGLRLIYYSQIVNDFQKGDIAEGYSVSREKKESFPLTVTSAQKNPTAFYLCASRALGAHEQYFGPGTRLTVT.

The rearrangement uses TRBV25-1 and TRBJ1-1; D is unclear. V was shortened by 5 bases and J by 0 bases, with 16 bases between the two germline ends. Germline assignment: CDR1 MGHDK and CDR2 SYGVNS. The CDR3 extends over 16 amino acids. CDR3: CASSNRETSMNTEAFF. The CDR3 DNA is TGTGCCAGCAGTAACCGGGAGACCTCCATGAACACTGAAGCTTTCTTT.

The rearrangement joins TRBV4-3 to TRBJ2-7, with a possible D match to TRBD2 (6 bases). CDR1 is LGHNA and CDR2 is YSLEER in the germline V gene. V shed 1 base and J shed 2 bases, with 15 bases lying between them. This CDR3 contains 16 residues. The CDR3 loop reads CASSQALLARPYEQYF. The CDR3 coding sequence is TGCGCCAGCAGCCAAGCGTTACTAGCCAGGCCCTACGAGCAGTACTTC.